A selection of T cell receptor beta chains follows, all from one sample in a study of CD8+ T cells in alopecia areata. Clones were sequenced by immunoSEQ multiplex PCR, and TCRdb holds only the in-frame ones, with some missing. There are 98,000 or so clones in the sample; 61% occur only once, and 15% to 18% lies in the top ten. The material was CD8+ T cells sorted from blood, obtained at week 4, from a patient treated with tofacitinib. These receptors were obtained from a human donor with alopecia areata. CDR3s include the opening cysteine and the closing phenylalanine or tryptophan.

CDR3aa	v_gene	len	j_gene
CASSLVSTSYEQYF	TRBV5-6	14	TRBJ2-7
CASSEHSQGARYGYTF	TRBV9	16	TRBJ1-2
CASGGQGNTEAFF	TRBV7-9	13	TRBJ1-1
CASSFGQGSYEQYF	TRBV7-2	14	TRBJ2-7
CASSFYRTSYNSPLHF	TRBV7-2	16	TRBJ1-6
CASSVVTRLPPGELFF	TRBV2	16	TRBJ2-2
CASSLVAGGGDEQYF	TRBV7-6	15	TRBJ2-7
CASSYDLDEQYF	TRBV6-5	12	TRBJ2-7
CASSLEGGSGGANVLTF	TRBV13	17	TRBJ2-6
CASSFPWDRQETQYF	TRBV7-9	15	TRBJ2-5
CASSQGGQEFIYEQYF	TRBV4-1	16	TRBJ2-7
CASSQDGTAGSGELFF	TRBV4-3	16	TRBJ2-2
CASSSGTIGEFF	TRBV6-5	12	TRBJ2-1
CASSPPRGAEAFF	TRBV27	13	TRBJ1-1
CASSLIGSGNSYNEQFF	TRBV7-9	17	TRBJ2-1
CASSPTVGGTEAFF	TRBV6-6	14	TRBJ1-1
CAISYATGDRAEAFF	TRBV10-3	15	TRBJ1-1
CASGPNTEAFF	TRBV25-1	11	TRBJ1-1
CASSEGVNTEAFF	TRBV9	13	TRBJ1-1
CASSWQETQYF	TRBV27	11	TRBJ2-5
CASSPGGNEQYF	TRBV7-9	12	TRBJ2-7
CAISVATDSYGYTF	TRBV10-3	14	TRBJ1-2
CASSPRGSENEQFF	TRBV5-1	14	TRBJ2-1
CASSQARAYSYEQYF	TRBV4-1	15	TRBJ2-7
CAISVLTPSGANVLTF	TRBV10-3	16	TRBJ2-6
CSVRRDSYSYEQYF	TRBV29-1	14	TRBJ2-7
CASSQDRAGPSTDTQYF	TRBV4-3	17	TRBJ2-3
CASSLRMDEKLFF	TRBV7-2	13	TRBJ1-4
CAFLEIVEGRGYTF	TRBV30	14	TRBJ1-2
CASSLWGDRDAQPQHF	TRBV7-9	16	TRBJ1-5
CASSPVPQTGGAEAFF	TRBV5-6	16	TRBJ1-1
CASSAGAEAFF	TRBV19	11	TRBJ1-1
CASSSPSAGDNEQFF	TRBV5-6	15	TRBJ2-1
CSVEGGDSYEQYF	TRBV29-1	13	TRBJ2-7
CASSLVLAAYEQYF	TRBV5-6	14	TRBJ2-7
CSVRYFVEPGQGSTEAFF	TRBV29-1	18	TRBJ1-1
CATNGGRNYNEQFF	TRBV15	14	TRBJ2-1
CASSSGADYEQYF	TRBV5-1	13	TRBJ2-7
CASSPLNPRALHF	TRBV7-2	13	TRBJ1-6
CASSQVAQVVDTGELFF	TRBV4-3	17	TRBJ2-2
CASSQDIEGFVETQYF	TRBV4-1	16	TRBJ2-5
CASSLGYGNQPQHF	TRBV27	14	TRBJ1-5
CAITGVGLTEAFF	TRBV10-3	13	TRBJ1-1
CASSATGSETQYF	TRBV7-9	13	TRBJ2-5